The entry below gives a single TCR beta chain sequence along with its context. Deletions cut 6 bases from V and 11 bases from J, with 14 bases between. Germline V gene sequence: CDR1 MNHEY, CDR2 SMNVEV (reference sequence). CDR3 length equals 13 residues. TCRdb's copy holds only in-frame clones and misses some; the assay was immunoSEQ multiplex PCR. Of fewer than 3 million clones in the sample, about 90% were seen once. This entry is derived from a study of shared clonotypes between healthy human individuals. Looking at the study overall: The study enrolled a couple of women and a few men aged 18 to 49. Three plates were used per donor for CD4 naive, three for CD4 memory, two for CD8 naive and one for CD8 memory.

This clonotype was obtained from a man between 18 and 35 years old in good health. Some clones in this sample may be carry-over from other donors' samples. The sequencing input was naive CD4+ T cells from PBMCs. The subset is: CD45RA+ positively selected. This rearrangement joins TRBV27 to TRBJ1-6; no definite D call. CDR3 coding DNA: TGTGCCAGCAGATACACCATTTGGGCACCCCTCCACTTT. This translates into CASRYTIWAPLHF.